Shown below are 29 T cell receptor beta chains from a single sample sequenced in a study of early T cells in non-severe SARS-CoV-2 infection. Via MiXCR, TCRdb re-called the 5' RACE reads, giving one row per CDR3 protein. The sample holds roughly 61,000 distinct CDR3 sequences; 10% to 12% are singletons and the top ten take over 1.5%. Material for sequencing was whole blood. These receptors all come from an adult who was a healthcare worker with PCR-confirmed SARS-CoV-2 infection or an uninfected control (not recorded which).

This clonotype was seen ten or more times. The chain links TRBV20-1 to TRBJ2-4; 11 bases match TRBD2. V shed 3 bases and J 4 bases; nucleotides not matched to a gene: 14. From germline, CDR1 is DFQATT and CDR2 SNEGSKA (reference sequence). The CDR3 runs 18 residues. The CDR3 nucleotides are TGCAGTGCTAGGCCTAGCGGGGGGACCCCAAGGAGGAAAAACATTCAGTACTTC. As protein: CSARPSGGTPRRKNIQYF.

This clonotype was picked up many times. In DNA, the CDR3 is TGCAGTGCTAGCGACAGGGGTCGACACGAGCAGTACTTC. It specifies CSASDRGRHEQYF. The chain combines TRBV20-1 with TRBJ2-7; 8 bases align to TRBD1. CDR1 DFQATT and CDR2 SNEGSKA come from the germline V gene (reference sequence). The trim removed 3 bases at V and 5 bases at J, leaving 6 bases unmatched. The CDR3 length is 13 residues.

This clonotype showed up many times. The CDR3 nucleotides are TGCAGTGCGGGGACAGCATCTTCACCCCTCCACTTT. It is translated as CSAGTASSPLHF. The chain links TRBV20-1 to TRBJ1-6; 7 bases match TRBD1. The V gene end was trimmed by 6 bases and the J gene end by 9 bases; junction bases not matched to a gene: 5. The CDR3 has 12 residues. Germline CDR1 is DFQATT and CDR2 is SNEGSKA (reference sequence).

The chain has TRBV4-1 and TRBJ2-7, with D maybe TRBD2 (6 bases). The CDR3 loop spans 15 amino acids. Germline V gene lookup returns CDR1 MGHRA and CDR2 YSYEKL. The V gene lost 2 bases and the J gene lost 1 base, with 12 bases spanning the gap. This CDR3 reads CASSQSAGPSYEQYF. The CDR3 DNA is TGCGCCAGCAGCCAATCGGCGGGGCCTTCCTACGAGCAGTACTTC.

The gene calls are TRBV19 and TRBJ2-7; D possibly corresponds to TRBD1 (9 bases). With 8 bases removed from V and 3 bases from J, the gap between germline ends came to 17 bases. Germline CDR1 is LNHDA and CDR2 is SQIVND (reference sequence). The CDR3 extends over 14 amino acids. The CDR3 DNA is TGTGCCAGTCGGGGGGGGACAGGGAACTACGAGCAGTACTTC. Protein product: CASRGGTGNYEQYF.

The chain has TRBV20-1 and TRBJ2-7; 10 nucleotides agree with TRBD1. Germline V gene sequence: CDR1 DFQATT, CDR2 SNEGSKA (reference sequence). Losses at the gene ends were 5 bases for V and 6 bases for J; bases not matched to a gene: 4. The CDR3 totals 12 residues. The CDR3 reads CSADRGQGEQYF. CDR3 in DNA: TGCAGTGCTGACAGGGGGCAAGGCGAGCAGTACTTC.

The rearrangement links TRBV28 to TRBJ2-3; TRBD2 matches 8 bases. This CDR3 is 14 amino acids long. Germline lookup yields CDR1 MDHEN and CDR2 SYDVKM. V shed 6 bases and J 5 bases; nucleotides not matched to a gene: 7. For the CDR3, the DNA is TGTGCCAGCAGGACCCCGGGGGGGAGAGATACGCAGTATTTT. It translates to CASRTPGGRDTQYF.

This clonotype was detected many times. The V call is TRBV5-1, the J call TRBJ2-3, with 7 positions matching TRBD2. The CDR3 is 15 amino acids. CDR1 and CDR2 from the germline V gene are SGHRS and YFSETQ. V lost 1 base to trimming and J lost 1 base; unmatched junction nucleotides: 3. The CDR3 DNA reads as TGCGCCAGCAGCTTGTTGGCGGGGGGCACAGATACGCAGTATTTT. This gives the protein CASSLLAGGTDTQYF.

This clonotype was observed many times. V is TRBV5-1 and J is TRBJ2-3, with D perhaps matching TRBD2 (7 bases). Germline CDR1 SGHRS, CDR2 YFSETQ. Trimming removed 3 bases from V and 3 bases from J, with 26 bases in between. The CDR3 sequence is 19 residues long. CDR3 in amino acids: CASSSRFGGGATVTDTQYF. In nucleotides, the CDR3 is TGCGCCAGCAGCTCCAGGTTTGGAGGGGGGGCCACTGTTACAGATACGCAGTATTTT.

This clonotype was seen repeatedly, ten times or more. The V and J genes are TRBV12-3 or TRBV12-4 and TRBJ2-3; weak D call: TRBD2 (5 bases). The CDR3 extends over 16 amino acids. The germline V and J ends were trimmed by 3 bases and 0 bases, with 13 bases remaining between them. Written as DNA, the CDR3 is TGTGCCAGCAGTTTTGGCAGCGGCTCTAGCACAGATACGCAGTATTTT. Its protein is CASSFGSGSSTDTQYF.

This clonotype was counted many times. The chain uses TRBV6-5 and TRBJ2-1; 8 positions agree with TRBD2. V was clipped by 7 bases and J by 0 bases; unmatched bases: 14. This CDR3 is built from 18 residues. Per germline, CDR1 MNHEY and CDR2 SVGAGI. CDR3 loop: CASTVWRGDPISYNEQFF. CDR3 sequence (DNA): TGTGCCAGCACTGTATGGCGGGGGGACCCTATCTCCTACAATGAGCAGTTCTTC.

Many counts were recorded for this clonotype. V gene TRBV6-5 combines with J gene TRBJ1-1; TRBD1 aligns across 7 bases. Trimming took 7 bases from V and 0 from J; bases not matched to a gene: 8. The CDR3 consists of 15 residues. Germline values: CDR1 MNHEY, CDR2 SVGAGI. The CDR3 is CASTEGQVMNTEAFF. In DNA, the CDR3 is TGTGCCAGCACCGAAGGACAGGTCATGAACACTGAAGCTTTCTTT.

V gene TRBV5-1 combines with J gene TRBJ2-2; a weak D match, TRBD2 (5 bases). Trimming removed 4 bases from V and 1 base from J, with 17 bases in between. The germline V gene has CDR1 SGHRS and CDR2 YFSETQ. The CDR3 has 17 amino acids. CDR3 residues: CASSTSGKPRNTGELFF. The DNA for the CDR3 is TGCGCCAGCAGCACCTCCGGGAAGCCTCGGAACACCGGGGAGCTGTTTTTT. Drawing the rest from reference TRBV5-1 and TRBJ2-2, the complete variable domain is KAGVTQTPRYLIKTRGQQVTLSCSPISGHRSVSWYQQTPGQGLQFLFEYFSETQRNKGNFPGRFSGRQFSNSRSEMNVSTLELGDSALYLCASSTSGKPRNTGELFFGEGSRLTVL.

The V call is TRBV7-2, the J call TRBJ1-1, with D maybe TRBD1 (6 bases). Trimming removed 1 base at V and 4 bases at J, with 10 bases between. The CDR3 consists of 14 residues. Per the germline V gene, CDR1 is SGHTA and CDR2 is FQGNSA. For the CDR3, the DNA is TGTGCCAGCAGCTTAGTTGCCAGGGGCACTGAAGCTTTCTTT. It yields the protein CASSLVARGTEAFF.

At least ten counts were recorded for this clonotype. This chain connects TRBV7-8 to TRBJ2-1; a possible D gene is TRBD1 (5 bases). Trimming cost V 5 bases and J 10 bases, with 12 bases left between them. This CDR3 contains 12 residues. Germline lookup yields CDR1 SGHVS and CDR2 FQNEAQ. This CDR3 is CASSLPGLEQFF. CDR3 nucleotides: TGTGCCAGCAGCCTCCCAGGGCTAGAGCAGTTCTTC. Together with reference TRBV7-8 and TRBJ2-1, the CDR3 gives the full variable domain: GAGVSQSPRYKVAKRGQDVALRCDPISGHVSLFWYQQALGQGPEFLTYFQNEAQLDKSGLPSDRFFAERPEGSVSTLKIQRTQQEDSAVYLCASSLPGLEQFFGPGTRLTVL.

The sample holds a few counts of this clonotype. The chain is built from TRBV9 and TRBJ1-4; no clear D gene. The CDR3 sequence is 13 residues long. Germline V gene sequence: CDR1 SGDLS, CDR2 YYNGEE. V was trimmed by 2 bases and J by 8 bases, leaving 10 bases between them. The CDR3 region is CASSVGPQEKLFF. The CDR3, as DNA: TGTGCCAGCAGCGTTGGCCCTCAGGAAAAACTGTTTTTT.

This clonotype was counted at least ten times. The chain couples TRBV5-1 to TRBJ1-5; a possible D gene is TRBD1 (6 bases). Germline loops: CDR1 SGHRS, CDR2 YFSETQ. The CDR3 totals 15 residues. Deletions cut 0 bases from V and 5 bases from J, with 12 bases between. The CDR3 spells CASSLVGGGDQPQHF. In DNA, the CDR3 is TGCGCCAGCAGCTTGGTGGGGGGCGGCGATCAGCCCCAGCATTTT.

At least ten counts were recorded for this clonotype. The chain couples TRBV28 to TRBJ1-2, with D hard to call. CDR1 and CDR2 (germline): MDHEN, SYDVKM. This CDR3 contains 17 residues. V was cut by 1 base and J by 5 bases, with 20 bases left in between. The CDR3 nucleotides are TGTGCCAGCAGTTTATTTACCCCGAAGAGCCCGGTGTATGGCTACACCTTC. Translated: CASSLFTPKSPVYGYTF.

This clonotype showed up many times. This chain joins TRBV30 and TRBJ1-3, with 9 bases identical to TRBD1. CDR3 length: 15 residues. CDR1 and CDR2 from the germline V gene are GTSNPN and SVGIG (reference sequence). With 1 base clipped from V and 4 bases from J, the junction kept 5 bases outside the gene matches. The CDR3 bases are TGTGCCTGGAGTGGTGACAGGGGGTCCGGAAACACCATATATTTT. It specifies CAWSGDRGSGNTIYF.

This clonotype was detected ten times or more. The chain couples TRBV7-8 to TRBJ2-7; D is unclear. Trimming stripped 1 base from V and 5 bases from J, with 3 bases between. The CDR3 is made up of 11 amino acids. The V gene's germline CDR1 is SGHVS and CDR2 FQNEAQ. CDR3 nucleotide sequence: TGTGCCAGCAGCTTAGAAGACGAGCAGTACTTC. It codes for CASSLEDEQYF.

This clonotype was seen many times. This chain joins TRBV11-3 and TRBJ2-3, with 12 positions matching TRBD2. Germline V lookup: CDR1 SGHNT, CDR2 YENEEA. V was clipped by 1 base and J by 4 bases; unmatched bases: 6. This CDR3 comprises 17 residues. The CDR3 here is CASSLGATSGGSDTQYF. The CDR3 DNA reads TGTGCCAGCAGCTTAGGAGCGACTAGCGGGGGATCAGATACGCAGTATTTT. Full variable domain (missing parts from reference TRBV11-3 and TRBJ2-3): EAGVVQSPRYKIIEKKQPVAFWCNPISGHNTLYWYLQNLGQGPELLIRYENEEAVDDSQLPKDRFSAERLKGVDSTLKIQPAELGDSAVYLCASSLGATSGGSDTQYFGPGTRLTVL.

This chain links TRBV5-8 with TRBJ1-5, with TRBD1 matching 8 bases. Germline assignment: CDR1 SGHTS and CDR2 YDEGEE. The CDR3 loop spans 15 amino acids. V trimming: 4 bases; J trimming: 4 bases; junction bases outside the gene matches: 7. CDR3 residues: CASSRGTGHNQPQHF. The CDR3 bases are TGTGCCAGCAGCCGCGGGACAGGCCATAATCAGCCCCAGCATTTT. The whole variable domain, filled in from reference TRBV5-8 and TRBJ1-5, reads EAGVTQSPTHLIKTRGQQATLRCSPISGHTSVYWYQQALGLGLQFLLWYDEGEERNRGNFPPRFSGRQFPNYSSELNVNALELEDSALYLCASSRGTGHNQPQHFGDGTRLSIL.

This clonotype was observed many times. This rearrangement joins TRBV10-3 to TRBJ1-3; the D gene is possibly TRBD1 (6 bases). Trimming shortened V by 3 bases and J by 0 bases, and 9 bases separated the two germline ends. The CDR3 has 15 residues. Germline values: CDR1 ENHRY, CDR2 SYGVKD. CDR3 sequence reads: CAISDRGVSGNTIYF. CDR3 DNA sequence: TGTGCCATCAGTGATAGGGGGGTCTCTGGAAACACCATATATTTT.

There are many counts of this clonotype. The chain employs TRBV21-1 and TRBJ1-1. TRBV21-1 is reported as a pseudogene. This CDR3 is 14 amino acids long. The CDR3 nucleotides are TGTGCCAGCAGCAAAGCCACGGCCGACACTGAAGCTTTCTTT. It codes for CASSKATADTEAFF.

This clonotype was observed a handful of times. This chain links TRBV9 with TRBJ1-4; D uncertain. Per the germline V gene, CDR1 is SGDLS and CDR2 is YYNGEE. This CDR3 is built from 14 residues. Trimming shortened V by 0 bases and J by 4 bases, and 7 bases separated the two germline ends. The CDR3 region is CASSVENSNEKLFF. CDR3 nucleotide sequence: TGTGCCAGCAGCGTAGAAAACAGTAATGAAAAACTGTTTTTT.

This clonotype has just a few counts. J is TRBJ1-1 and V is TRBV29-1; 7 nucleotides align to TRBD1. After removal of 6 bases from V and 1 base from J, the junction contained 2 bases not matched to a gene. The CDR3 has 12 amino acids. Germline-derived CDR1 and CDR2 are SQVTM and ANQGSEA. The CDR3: CSVGQANTEAFF. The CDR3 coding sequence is TGCAGCGTCGGACAGGCGAACACTGAAGCTTTCTTT.

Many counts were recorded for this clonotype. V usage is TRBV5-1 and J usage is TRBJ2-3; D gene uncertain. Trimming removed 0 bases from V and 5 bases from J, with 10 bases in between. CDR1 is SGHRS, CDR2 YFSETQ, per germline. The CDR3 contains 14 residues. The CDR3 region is CASSLEGNGDTQYF. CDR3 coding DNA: TGCGCCAGCAGCTTGGAAGGGAACGGAGATACGCAGTATTTT.

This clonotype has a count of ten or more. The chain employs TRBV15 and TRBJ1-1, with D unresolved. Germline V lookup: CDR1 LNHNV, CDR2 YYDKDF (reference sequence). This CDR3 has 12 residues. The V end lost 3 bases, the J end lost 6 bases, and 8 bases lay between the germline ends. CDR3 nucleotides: TGTGCCACCAGCAGGCGACCTTCTGAAGCTTTCTTT. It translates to CATSRRPSEAFF.

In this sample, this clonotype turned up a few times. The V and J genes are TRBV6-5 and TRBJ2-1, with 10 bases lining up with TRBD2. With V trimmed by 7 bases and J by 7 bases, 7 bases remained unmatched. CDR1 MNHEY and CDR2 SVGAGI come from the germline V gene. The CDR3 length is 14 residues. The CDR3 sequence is CASTLSGGANEQFF. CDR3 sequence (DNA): TGTGCCAGCACCTTGAGCGGGGGGGCGAATGAGCAGTTCTTC.